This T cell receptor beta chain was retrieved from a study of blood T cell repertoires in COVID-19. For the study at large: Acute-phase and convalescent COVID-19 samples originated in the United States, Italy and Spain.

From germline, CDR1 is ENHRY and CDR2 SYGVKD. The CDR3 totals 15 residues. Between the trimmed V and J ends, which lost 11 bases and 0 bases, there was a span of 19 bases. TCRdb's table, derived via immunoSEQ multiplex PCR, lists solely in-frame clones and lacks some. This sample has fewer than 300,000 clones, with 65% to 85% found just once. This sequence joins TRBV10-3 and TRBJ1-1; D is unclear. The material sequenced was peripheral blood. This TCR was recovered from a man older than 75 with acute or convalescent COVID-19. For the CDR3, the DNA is TGTGCCTCCTCCCCTTTCGACATTTTGAACACTGAAGCTTTCTTT. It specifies CASSPFDILNTEAFF.